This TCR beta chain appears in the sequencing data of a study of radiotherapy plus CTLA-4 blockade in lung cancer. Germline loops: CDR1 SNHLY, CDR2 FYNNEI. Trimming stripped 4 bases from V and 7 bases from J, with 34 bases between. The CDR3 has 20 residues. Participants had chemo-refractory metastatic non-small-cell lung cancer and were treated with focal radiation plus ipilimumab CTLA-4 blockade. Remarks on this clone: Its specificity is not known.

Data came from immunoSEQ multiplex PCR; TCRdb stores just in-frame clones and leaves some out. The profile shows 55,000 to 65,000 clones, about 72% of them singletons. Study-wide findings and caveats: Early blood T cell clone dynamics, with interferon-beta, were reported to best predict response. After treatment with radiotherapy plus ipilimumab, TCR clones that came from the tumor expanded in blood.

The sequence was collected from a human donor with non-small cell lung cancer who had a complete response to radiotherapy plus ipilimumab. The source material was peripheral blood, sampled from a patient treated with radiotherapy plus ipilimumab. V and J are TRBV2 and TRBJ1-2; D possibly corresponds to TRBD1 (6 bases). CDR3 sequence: CASSGGAMGHQQSPSTGYTF. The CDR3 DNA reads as TGTGCCAGCAGTGGGGGAGCGATGGGACATCAGCAGTCACCTTCGACTGGCTACACCTTC.